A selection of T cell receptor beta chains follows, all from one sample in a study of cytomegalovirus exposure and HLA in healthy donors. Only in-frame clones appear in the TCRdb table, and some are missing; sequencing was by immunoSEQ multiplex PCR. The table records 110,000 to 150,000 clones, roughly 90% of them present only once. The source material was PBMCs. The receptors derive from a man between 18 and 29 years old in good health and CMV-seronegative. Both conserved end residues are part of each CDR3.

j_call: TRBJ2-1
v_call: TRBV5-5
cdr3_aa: CASSPPSGRAIYNEQFF

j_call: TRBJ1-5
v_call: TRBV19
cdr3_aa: CATKWGGGAQPQHF

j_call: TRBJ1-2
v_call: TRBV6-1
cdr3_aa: CASIGGGFYGYTF

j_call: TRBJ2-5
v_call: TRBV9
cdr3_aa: CASSEASGGAETQYF

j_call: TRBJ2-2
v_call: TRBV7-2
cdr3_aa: CASSRGQGVSGELFF

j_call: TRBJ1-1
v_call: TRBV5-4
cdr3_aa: CASSRRERDTEAFF

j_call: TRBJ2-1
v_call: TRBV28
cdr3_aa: CASSFSGYNEQFF

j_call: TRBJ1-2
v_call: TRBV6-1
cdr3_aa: CASSEVGTGPYGYTF

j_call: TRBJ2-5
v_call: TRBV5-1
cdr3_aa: CASSLGAEETQYF

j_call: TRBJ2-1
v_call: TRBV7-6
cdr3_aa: CASSLMTSGRGAYNEQFF

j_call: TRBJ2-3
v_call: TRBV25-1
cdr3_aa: CASSGGTSGEITDTQYF

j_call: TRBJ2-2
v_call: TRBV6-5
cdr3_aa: CASSHSNTGELFF

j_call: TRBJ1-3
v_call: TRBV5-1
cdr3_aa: CASSFGLTGTDFGNTIYF

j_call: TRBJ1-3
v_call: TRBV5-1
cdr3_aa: CASSLDGQGARGNTIYF

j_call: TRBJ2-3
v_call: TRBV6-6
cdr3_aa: CASSLLAGGGDTQYF

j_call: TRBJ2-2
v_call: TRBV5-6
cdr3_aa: CATLDRLDGELFF

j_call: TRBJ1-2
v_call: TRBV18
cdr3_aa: CASSPTTGRDGYTF

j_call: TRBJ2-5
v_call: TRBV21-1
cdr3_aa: CASSKVLAVETQYF

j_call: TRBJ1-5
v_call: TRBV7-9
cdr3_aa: CASSLPNQPQHF

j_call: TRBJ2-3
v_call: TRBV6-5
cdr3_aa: CASSFQGPADTQYF

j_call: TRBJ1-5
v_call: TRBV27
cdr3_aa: CASSPGSNQPQHF

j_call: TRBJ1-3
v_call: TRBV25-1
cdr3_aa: CASSEENEDF

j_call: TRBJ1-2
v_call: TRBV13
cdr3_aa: CASSSYNPGTGEGYTF

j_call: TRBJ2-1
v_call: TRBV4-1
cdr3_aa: CASRTLGGDEQFF

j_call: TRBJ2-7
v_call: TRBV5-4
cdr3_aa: CASSGRDRGLDEQYF

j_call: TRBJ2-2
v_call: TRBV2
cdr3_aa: CASNPPGLAGTANTGELFF

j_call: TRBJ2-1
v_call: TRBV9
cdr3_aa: CASSHPRLAGGYNEQFF

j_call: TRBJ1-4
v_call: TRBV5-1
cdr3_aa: CASRRTVNEKLFF

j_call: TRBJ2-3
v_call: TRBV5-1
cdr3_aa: CASSPGQVTDTQYF

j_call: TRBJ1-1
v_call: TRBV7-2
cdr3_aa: CASSPRRRGRTEAFF

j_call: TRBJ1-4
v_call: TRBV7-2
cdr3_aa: CASSLIGRGNEKLFF

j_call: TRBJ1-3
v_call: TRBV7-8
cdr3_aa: CASSPYRVGGNTIYF

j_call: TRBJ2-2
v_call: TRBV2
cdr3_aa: CASSDGRGAGTGELFF

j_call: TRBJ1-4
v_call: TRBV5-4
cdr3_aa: CASSFSTGPAGKLFF

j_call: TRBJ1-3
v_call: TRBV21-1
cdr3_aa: CASSKETPSSGNTIYF

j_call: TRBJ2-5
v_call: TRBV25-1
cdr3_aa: CASNPGQGGFQETQYF

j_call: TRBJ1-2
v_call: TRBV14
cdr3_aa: CASSQFLEAGGYTF

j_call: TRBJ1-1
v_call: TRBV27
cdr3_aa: CASSLLRTGINLGTEAFF

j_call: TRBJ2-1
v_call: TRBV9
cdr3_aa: CASSVMGTSGTYNEQFF

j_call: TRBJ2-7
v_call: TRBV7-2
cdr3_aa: CASSSTGIEQYF

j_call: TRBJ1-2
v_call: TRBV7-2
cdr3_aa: CASSFSGPTGTNYGYTF

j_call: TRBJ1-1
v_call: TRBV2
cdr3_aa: CASSPQVMNTEAFF

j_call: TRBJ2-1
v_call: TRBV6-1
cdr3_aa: CASSEGRSHGNEQFF

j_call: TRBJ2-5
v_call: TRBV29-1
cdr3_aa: CSVDKYGQASMTQYF

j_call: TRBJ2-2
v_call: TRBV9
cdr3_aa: CASSVTRAQVSPLANTGELFF

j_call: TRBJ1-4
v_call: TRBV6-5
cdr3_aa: CASRGQVATNEKLFF

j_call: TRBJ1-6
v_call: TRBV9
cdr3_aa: CASSAGTVNSPLHF

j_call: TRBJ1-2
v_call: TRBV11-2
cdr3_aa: CASSRRTGDYGYTF